The 5 T cell receptor beta chains presented below share a single source sample, sequenced in a study of T cells in Graves' hyperthyroidism and ophthalmopathy. There were TCR beta CDR3 regions amplified from RNA transcripts. A first-round RT-PCR of the TCR CDR3 used the HTBI primer set. TCRdb re-called the multiplex PCR reads through MiXCR, storing one row per CDR3 protein. Among 300,000 to 450,000 distinct CDR3 sequences listed, 15% to 20% were seen once. The sample was blood. Source of these receptors: a woman aged 40 to 50 with Graves' ophthalmopathy.

This clonotype was seen repeatedly, ten times or more. The chain couples TRBV6-5 to TRBJ2-7, with D hard to call. The CDR3 contains 11 residues. The germline V gene has CDR1 MNHEY and CDR2 SVGAGI. The V and J ends lost 5 bases and 6 bases respectively, with 8 bases between them. CDR3 region: CASSTRAEQYF. The CDR3 coding sequence is TGTGCCAGCAGTACCCGGGCCGAGCAGTACTTC.

This clonotype was seen ten or more times. The chain joins TRBV7-2 to TRBJ2-7, with D possibly matching TRBD1 (7 bases). The length of the CDR3 is 13 residues. V was pared by 8 bases and J by 7 bases, with 18 bases between. Germline CDR1 is SGHTA and CDR2 is FQGNSA. The CDR3 DNA is TGTGCCAGCCAGCAGGGGGGCTACGCGGAGCAGTACTTC. Residues: CASQQGGYAEQYF.

This clonotype has ten or more counts. The chain is built from TRBV12-5 and TRBJ2-7, with D maybe TRBD1 (6 bases). Germline assignment: CDR1 LGHNT and CDR2 FRNRAP. V was trimmed by 2 bases and J by 0 bases, leaving 17 bases between them. The length of the CDR3 is 17 residues. The CDR3 DNA is TGTGCTAGTGGTTTGTCCTCCGGGACACTGACCTCCTACGAGCAGTACTTC. This sequence encodes CASGLSSGTLTSYEQYF.

This clonotype was seen ten or more times. One junction end does not reproduce the germline sequence, and a read error may be involved. The rearrangement uses TRBV11-2 and TRBJ1-1, with D perhaps TRBD1 (5 bases). This CDR3 spans 13 amino acids. CDR1 SGHAT and CDR2 FQNNGV come from the germline V gene. The CDR3 DNA follows: TGTGCCAACAGCTTAGACTCAGGGCTTGAAGCTTTCTTT. Its translation: CANSLDSGLEAFF.

This clonotype was detected ten times or more. The rearrangement links TRBV20-1 to TRBJ2-7; 11 nucleotides line up with TRBD2. Germline CDR1 and CDR2: DFQATT and SNEGSKA (reference sequence). This CDR3 contains 20 residues. With 3 bases clipped from V and 0 bases from J, the junction kept 19 bases outside the gene matches. In nucleotides, the CDR3 is TGCAGTGCTAGTTCCGGGGTAACTAGCGGGAGTATAAGGGACTCCTACGAGCAGTACTTC. This encodes CSASSGVTSGSIRDSYEQYF.